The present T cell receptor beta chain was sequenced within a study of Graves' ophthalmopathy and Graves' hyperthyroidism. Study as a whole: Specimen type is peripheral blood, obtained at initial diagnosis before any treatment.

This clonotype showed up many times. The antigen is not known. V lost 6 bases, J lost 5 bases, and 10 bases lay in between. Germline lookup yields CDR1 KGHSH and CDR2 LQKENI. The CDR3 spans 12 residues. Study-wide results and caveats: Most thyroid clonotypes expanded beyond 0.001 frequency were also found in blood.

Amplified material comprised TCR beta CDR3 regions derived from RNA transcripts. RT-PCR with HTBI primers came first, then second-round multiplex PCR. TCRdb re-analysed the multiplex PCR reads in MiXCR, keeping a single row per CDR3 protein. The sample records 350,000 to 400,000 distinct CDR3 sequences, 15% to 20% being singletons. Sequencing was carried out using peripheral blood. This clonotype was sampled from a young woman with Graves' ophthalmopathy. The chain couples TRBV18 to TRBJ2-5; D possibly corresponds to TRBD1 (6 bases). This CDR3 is CASSSDRETQYF. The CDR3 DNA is TGTGCCAGCTCGTCCGACAGGGAGACCCAGTACTTC.